This T cell receptor (beta chain) was sequenced during a study of cytomegalovirus exposure and HLA in healthy donors. Notes on the study in general: The tendency of first-cohort TCR clusters to co-occur in the 120 or so validation repertoires emerged from a later analysis. TCR beta chains numbering some 160 were designated cytomegalovirus-associated. A few CMV-associated chains were confirmed in vitro to be specific for CMV antigens.

Separation from the roughly 690-subject first cohort characterized the 120-subject validation cohort, to which the donors belonged. A single count supports this clone. Its antigen is undetermined. Germline V gene sequence: CDR1 LNHDA, CDR2 SQIVND (reference sequence). The CDR3 covers 18 residues. V lost 2 bases and J lost 0, with 17 bases in between. The repertoire was sequenced with immunoSEQ multiplex PCR; TCRdb's copy has only in-frame clones and lacks some. The data hold some 140,000 clones, with 85% to 90% observed a single time. The source material was PBMCs. The chain employs TRBV19 and TRBJ1-5; D may be TRBD1 (6 bases). The source is a human donor in good health. The CDR3 sequence: CASSISKRGSYSNQPQHF. DNA for the CDR3: TGTGCCAGTAGTATAAGTAAAAGGGGGAGCTATAGCAATCAGCCCCAGCATTTT.